This T cell receptor beta chain was identified in a study of blood T cells in healthy people across ages. Regarding the study as a whole: PBMCs were not sorted, which prevented a conclusive comparison of naive versus antigen-experienced cells.

In the case of this clonotype: Its target is not known.

PCR was performed a second time for about 7 to 12 cycles using a sample-barcoded 5' primer and a J-beta primer mix. MiXCR was run by TCRdb on the 5' RACE reads, yielding one entry per CDR3 protein. This table has roughly 1.7 million distinct CDR3 sequences, 34% appearing once. This clonotype was sampled from a woman in her 30s in good health. Specimen: blood.

The CDR3 sequence: CASSSYRPGAGDEQFF. Written as DNA, the CDR3 is TGTGCCAGCAGCTCCTACCGGCCGGGGGCCGGCGATGAGCAGTTCTTC. V gene TRBV6-5 combines with J gene TRBJ2-1; either TRBD1 or TRBD2 may supply D (6 bases each). Germline V gene sequence: CDR1 MNHEY, CDR2 SVGAGI. The CDR3 loop spans 16 amino acids. Trimming removed 6 bases at V and 8 bases at J, with 23 bases between.